The 10 T cell receptor beta chains in this list originate from one sample, sequenced in a study of blood T cell repertoires in COVID-19. Profiled with immunoSEQ multiplex PCR; TCRdb holds only in-frame clones, not every one. The sample yields 180,000 or so clones, roughly 85% seen once. The specimen was peripheral blood. These receptors all stem from a human donor with active or convalescent COVID-19. The donor label of this sample is uncertain.

The chain recombines TRBV5-6 with TRBJ2-3, with TRBD2 identical over 9 bases. CDR1 SGHDT and CDR2 YYEEEE come from the germline V gene. V lost 2 bases, J lost 5 bases, and 6 bases stayed unmatched. The CDR3 loop spans 15 amino acids. DNA of the CDR3: TGTGCCAGCAGCTTTATGGCGGGAGGGAGAGATACGCAGTATTTT. It yields the protein CASSFMAGGRDTQYF. Based on the CDR3 plus reference TRBV5-6 and TRBJ2-3, the full variable domain is DAGVTQSPTHLIKTRGQQVTLRCSPKSGHDTVSWYQQALGQGPQFIFQYYEEEERQRGNFPDRFSGHQFPNYSSELNVNALLLGDSALYLCASSFMAGGRDTQYFGPGTRLTVL.

The chain links TRBV19 to TRBJ2-1, with 8 bases identical to TRBD2. V lost 6 bases, J lost 7 bases, and 8 bases stayed unmatched. The CDR3 has 14 residues. Germline-derived CDR1 and CDR2 are LNHDA and SQIVND (reference sequence). CDR3 in amino acids: CASRGPGGVNEQFF. CDR3 nucleotides: TGTGCCAGTAGGGGACCGGGGGGGGTTAATGAGCAGTTCTTC.

J is TRBJ1-5 and V is TRBV27, with TRBD1 identical over 8 bases. The CDR3 consists of 14 residues. Germline trimming cut 4 bases from V and 9 bases from J; bases unmatched to any gene: 8. The V gene's germline CDR1 is MNHEY and CDR2 SMNVEV (reference sequence). The CDR3 reads CASSSTGQGMPQHF. The CDR3, as DNA: TGTGCCAGCAGTTCCACCGGACAGGGCATGCCCCAGCATTTT.

The table lists this clone with a few counts. One end of the junction is discordant with germline, which a read error may explain. The chain recombines TRBV24-1 with TRBJ1-1, with TRBD1 matching over 7 bases. The CDR3 consists of 14 residues. CDR1 is KGHDR and CDR2 is SFDVKD in the germline V gene. The CDR3 DNA reads TGTGCCACCAGATCGACAGGGACCAACATTGAAGCTTTCTTT. It encodes CATRSTGTNIEAFF.

This clone turned up a few times. This rearrangement joins TRBV7-9 to TRBJ2-2, with D perhaps TRBD1 (5 bases). Germline CDR1 and CDR2: SEHNR and FQNEAQ (reference sequence). The CDR3 is made up of 15 amino acids. Trimming removed 6 bases from V and 6 bases from J, with 17 bases in between. The CDR3, as DNA: TGTGCCAGCAGACCCCCAAGGGGCGCGGCCGGGGAGCTGTTTTTT. It specifies CASRPPRGAAGELFF.

This chain links TRBV7-2 with TRBJ2-1; 7 bases are shared with TRBD1. Unmatched junction bases numbered 8, after V lost 1 base and J lost 8 bases. CDR3 size: 15 residues. Germline V lookup: CDR1 SGHTA, CDR2 FQGNSA. The CDR3 loop reads CASSLGGGAFYEQFF. The CDR3 bases are TGTGCCAGCAGCTTAGGAGGGGGCGCATTCTATGAGCAGTTCTTC. Using reference TRBV7-2 and TRBJ2-1 for the parts outside the CDR3, the full variable domain is GAGVSQSPSNKVTEKGKDVELRCDPISGHTALYWYRQSLGQGLEFLIYFQGNSAPDKSGLPSDRFSAERTGGSVSTLTIQRTQQEDSAVYLCASSLGGGAFYEQFFGPGTRLTVL.

The V gene is TRBV6-5, the J gene TRBJ2-7, with 7 bases matching TRBD1. Per the germline V gene, CDR1 is MNHEY and CDR2 is SVGAGI. V trimming: 6 bases; J trimming: 2 bases; junction bases outside the gene matches: 7. This CDR3 region has 14 residues. DNA of the CDR3: TGTGCCAGCAGGAGAAGGGACAGTACCTACGAGCAGTACTTC. Translating it yields CASRRRDSTYEQYF.

The CDR3 here is CASTPRGANTGELFF. The CDR3 DNA follows: TGTGCCAGCACGCCCAGGGGGGCGAACACCGGGGAGCTGTTTTTT. The chain uses TRBV6-6 and TRBJ2-2, with D possibly matching TRBD1 (7 bases). The germline CDR1 and CDR2 sequences are MNHNY and SVGAGI (reference sequence). This CDR3 has 15 amino acids. V dropped 7 bases and J dropped 0 bases, with 12 bases sitting between them.

The chain carries TRBV5-6 and TRBJ2-7, with no clear D. Germline V gives CDR1 SGHDT, CDR2 YYEEEE. The CDR3 has 12 amino acids. Trimming took 2 bases from V and 0 from J, leaving 3 bases between them. The CDR3 sequence is CASSFLSYEQYF. As DNA, the CDR3 is TGTGCCAGCAGCTTTCTCTCCTACGAGCAGTACTTC.

CDR3 nucleotide sequence: TGTGCCAGTAAATTCACAGGGGGGACAGATACGCAGTATTTT. Translated: CASKFTGGTDTQYF. The rearrangement uses TRBV19 and TRBJ2-3, with TRBD1 matching 8 bases. CDR1 and CDR2 (germline): LNHDA, SQIVND (reference sequence). The CDR3 sequence is 14 residues long. V dropped 7 bases and J dropped 3; count of bases not matched to a gene: 6.